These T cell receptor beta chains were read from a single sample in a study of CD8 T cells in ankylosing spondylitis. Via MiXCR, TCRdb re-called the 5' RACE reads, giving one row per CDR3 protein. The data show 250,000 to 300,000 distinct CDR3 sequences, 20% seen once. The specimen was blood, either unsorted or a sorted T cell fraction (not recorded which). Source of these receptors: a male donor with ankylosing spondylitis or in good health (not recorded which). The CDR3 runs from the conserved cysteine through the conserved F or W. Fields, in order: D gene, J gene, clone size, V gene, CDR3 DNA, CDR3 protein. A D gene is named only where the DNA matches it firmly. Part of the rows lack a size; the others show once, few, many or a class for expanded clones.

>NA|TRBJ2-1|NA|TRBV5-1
TGCGCCAGCACCTCTCTACCGGGGGTATCCTACAATGAGCAGTTCTTC
CASTSLPGVSYNEQFF
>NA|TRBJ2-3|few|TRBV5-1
TGCGCCAGCAGCTTGTTCGCCACAGATACGCAGTATTTT
CASSLFATDTQYF
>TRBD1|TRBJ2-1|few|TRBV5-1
TGCGCCAGCAGCTTGGTTACAGGGGTCAACGAGCAGTTCTTC
CASSLVTGVNEQFF
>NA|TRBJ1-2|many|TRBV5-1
TGCGCCAGCATTCCGTTTCCCGAGGCCAACTATGGCTACACCTTC
CASIPFPEANYGYTF
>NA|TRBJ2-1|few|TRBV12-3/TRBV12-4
TGTGCCAGCAGAATGAGCGGGAATGAGCAGTTCTTC
CASRMSGNEQFF
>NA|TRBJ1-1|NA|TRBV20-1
TGCAGTGCTAGAGGGGCAGGGTCCGCTGAAGCTTTCTTT
CSARGAGSAEAFF
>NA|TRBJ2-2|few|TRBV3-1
TGTGCCAGCAGCCAGGGGCCCAACACCGGGGAGCTGTTTTTT
CASSQGPNTGELFF
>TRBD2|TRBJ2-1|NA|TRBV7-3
TGTGCCAGCAGCCCACTAGCGGGCGTTAACAATGAGCAGTTCTTC
CASSPLAGVNNEQFF
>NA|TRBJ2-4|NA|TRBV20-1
TGCAGTGCTCCCCCGGGGGGCGCGGTGAACATTCAGTACTTC
CSAPPGGAVNIQYF
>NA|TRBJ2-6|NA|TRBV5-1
TGCGCCAGCAGCTTGCGCGGGGTTTCTGGGGCCAACGTCCTGACTTTC
CASSLRGVSGANVLTF
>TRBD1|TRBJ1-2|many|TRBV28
TGTGCCAGCAGTCTAACAGGGGGCTTTGGCTACACCTTC
CASSLTGGFGYTF
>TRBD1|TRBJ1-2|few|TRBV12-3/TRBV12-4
TGTGCCAGCAGGACAGGGGGCGGCGGCTACACCTTC
CASRTGGGGYTF
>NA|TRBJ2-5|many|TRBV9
TGTGCCAGCAGCGCCCCGGAAGACCAAGAGACCCAGTACTTC
CASSAPEDQETQYF
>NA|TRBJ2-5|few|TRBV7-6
TGTGCCAGCACCCCGTCAATAAGGGGGCAAGAGACCCAGTACTTC
CASTPSIRGQETQYF
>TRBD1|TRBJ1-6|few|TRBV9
TGTGCCAGCAGCGCTACGGCAGGGGGTAGAGATAATTCACCCCTCCACTTT
CASSATAGGRDNSPLHF
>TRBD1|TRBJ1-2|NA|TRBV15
TGTGCCACCAGCAGAGATGGACAGGGGTATGGCTACACCTTC
CATSRDGQGYGYTF
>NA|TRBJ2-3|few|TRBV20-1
TGCAGTGCTAGAGATCAGGCTAGCACAGATACGCAGTATTTT
CSARDQASTDTQYF
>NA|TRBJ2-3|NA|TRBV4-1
TGCGCCAGCAGCCAAGAGCGTCCCACAGATACGCAGTATTTT
CASSQERPTDTQYF
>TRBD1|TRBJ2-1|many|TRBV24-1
TGTGCCACCAGTTCAGGGGGAGTCCCCTACAATGAGCAGTTCTTC
CATSSGGVPYNEQFF
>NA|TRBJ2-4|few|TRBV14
TGTGCCAGCAGCCCTTTGGGGGTCGATAACATTCAGTACTTC
CASSPLGVDNIQYF
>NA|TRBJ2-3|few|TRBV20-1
TGCAGTGCTAGACCCGGTGCCGCAGATACGCAGTATTTT
CSARPGAADTQYF
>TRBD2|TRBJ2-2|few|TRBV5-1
TGCGCCAGCAGCCTCACTAGCGGGCGGCGGCCCACCGGGGAGCTGTTTTTT
CASSLTSGRRPTGELFF
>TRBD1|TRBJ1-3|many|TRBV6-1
TGTGCCAGCAGACCTCAGGGGGTAACCGGAAACACCATATATTTT
CASRPQGVTGNTIYF
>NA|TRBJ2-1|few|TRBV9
TGTGCCAGCAGCCCAGGACTATCGGACAATGAGCAGTTCTTC
CASSPGLSDNEQFF
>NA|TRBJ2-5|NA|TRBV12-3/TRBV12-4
TGTGCCAGCAGTTTTACGCCTGGAGGGACCCAGTACTTC
CASSFTPGGTQYF
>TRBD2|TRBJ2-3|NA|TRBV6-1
TGTGCCAGCAGTGAACAAAGGGGTGGCCTAGCGGGAGGCACTAGCACAGATACGCAGTATTTT
CASSEQRGGLAGGTSTDTQYF
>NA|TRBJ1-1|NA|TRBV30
TGTGCCTGGACGGCAGCTCAGAACACTGAAGCTTTCTTT
CAWTAAQNTEAFF